Below are 6 T cell receptor beta chains sequenced from a single sample in a study of molecular identifiers for immune sequencing clone quantification. TCRdb called the PCR reads again in MiXCR, with one record for every CDR3 protein. The table has about 320,000 distinct CDR3 sequences, roughly 24% seen once. Sequenced material: naive CD8+ T cells from blood, with Jurkat cell RNA spiked in. Subset here: FACS-sorted CD8+CD4-CCR7+CD45RA+ naive T cells. These TCRs come from a human donor in good health. Some libraries in this study had Jurkat cell RNA spiked in.

In this sample, this clonotype turned up a few times. The genes are TRBV7-6 and TRBJ2-1; D is unclear. V was pared by 3 bases and J by 8 bases, with 14 bases between. The CDR3 spans 14 residues. CDR1 is SGHVS, CDR2 FNYEAQ, per germline. The CDR3 is CASSFSRFADEQFF. The CDR3 bases are TGTGCCAGCAGCTTTAGCAGGTTTGCCGATGAGCAGTTCTTC.

The sample holds a few counts of this clonotype. This chain uses TRBV12-3 or TRBV12-4 with TRBJ2-5, with D possibly being TRBD2 (6 bases). The CDR3 is 16 residues long. Trimming stripped 2 bases from V and 0 bases from J, with 13 bases between. The CDR3 reads CASSLSHGGDQETQYF. Here the CDR3 DNA reads TGTGCCAGCAGTTTATCCCACGGCGGGGACCAAGAGACCCAGTACTTC.

The CDR3 loop is CASSHHLSGTGELFF. The CDR3 nucleotides are TGTGCCAGCAGCCACCACCTCTCGGGCACCGGGGAGCTGTTTTTT. The V and J genes are TRBV3-1 and TRBJ2-2; no definite D call. Looked up from germline, CDR1 is LGHDT and CDR2 is YNNKEL (reference sequence). The CDR3 has 15 amino acids. The germline V and J ends were trimmed by 3 bases and 4 bases, with 12 bases remaining between them. Variable domain in full (rest from reference TRBV3-1 and TRBJ2-2): DTAVSQTPKYLVTQMGNDKSIKCEQNLGHDTMYWYKQDSKKFLKIMFSYNNKELIINETVPNRFSPKSPDKAHLNLHINSLELGDSAVYFCASSHHLSGTGELFFGEGSRLTVL.

This clonotype was seen a handful of times. The V and J genes are TRBV6-2 or TRBV6-3 and TRBJ2-7; unclear D gene. Germline assignment: CDR1 MNHEY and CDR2 SVGEGT. The CDR3 has 14 amino acids. With 2 bases removed from V and 3 bases from J, the gap between germline ends came to 11 bases. The CDR3 spells CASSYVEASYEQYF. The CDR3 region has the DNA TGTGCCAGCAGTTACGTAGAGGCTAGCTACGAGCAGTACTTC.

This clonotype was found many times. V and J are TRBV5-6 and TRBJ2-7; D gene unclear. The CDR3 runs to 12 residues. Between the trimmed V and J ends, which lost 3 bases and 6 bases, there was a span of 10 bases. Germline V gene data show CDR1 as SGHDT and CDR2 as YYEEEE. CDR3 bases: TGTGCCAGCAGCTCCGCGGCCCTCGAGCAGTACTTC. This encodes CASSSAALEQYF.

This clonotype appeared many times. The V call is TRBV6-2 or TRBV6-3, the J call TRBJ1-5; D is perhaps TRBD1 (6 bases). CDR3 size: 13 residues. The V end was cut by 8 bases, the J end by 4 bases, with 12 bases between. Germline V gene sequence: CDR1 MNHEY, CDR2 SVGEGT. CDR3 nucleotides: TGTGCCAGCGGAACAGGGCGGAATCAGCCCCAGCATTTT. Translation: CASGTGRNQPQHF.